This T cell receptor beta chain was profiled in a study of cytomegalovirus exposure and HLA in healthy donors. In the PCR, 60 Vbeta and 13 Jbeta primers were used. Produced via immunoSEQ multiplex PCR; TCRdb's table is partial and in-frame only. Counted here are 150,000 to 200,000 clones, roughly 75% occurring once; the ten biggest clones make up about 7.7%. CDR1 is KGHSH and CDR2 is LQKENI in the germline V gene. V lost 4 bases, J lost 0 bases, and 11 bases stayed unmatched. This CDR3 contains 18 residues. The TCR was taken from a woman in her thirties or forties in good health and CMV-seropositive. Sample: PBMCs. The chain combines TRBV18 with TRBJ1-4, with 7 bases that match TRBD1. The CDR3: CASSRTGSDLSTNEKLFF. The CDR3 coding sequence is TGTGCCAGCTCACGGACAGGATCTGACCTTTCAACTAATGAAAAACTGTTTTTT.